The T cell receptor (beta chain) under discussion was sequenced for a study of blood T cell repertoires in COVID-19. Study-wide context: The cDNA or gDNA used as material had been derived from T cells, B-cell-depleted T cells, or PBMCs.

Assay: immunoSEQ multiplex PCR; the TCRdb copy retains only in-frame clones and omits some. This table holds about 480,000 clones, less than 90% found once. The study recruited people aged about 18 to 95 years across 20 to 30 US areas. Cohort assignment relied on participant-reported clinical history. Trimming removed 3 bases from V and 6 bases from J; junction bases left unmatched: 10. Germline V gives CDR1 MNHNS, CDR2 SASEGT. This CDR3 spans 16 amino acids. Sequencing was carried out using PBMCs or T cells enriched from blood (not recorded which). The chain carries TRBV6-1 and TRBJ1-1, with 10 bases matching TRBD1. The origin of this receptor is a woman aged 60-70 years who had recovered from COVID-19. CDR3 DNA sequence: TGTGCCAGCAGTGACCGGGACAGGGGATATCATGCTGAAGCTTTCTTT. As protein: CASSDRDRGYHAEAFF.